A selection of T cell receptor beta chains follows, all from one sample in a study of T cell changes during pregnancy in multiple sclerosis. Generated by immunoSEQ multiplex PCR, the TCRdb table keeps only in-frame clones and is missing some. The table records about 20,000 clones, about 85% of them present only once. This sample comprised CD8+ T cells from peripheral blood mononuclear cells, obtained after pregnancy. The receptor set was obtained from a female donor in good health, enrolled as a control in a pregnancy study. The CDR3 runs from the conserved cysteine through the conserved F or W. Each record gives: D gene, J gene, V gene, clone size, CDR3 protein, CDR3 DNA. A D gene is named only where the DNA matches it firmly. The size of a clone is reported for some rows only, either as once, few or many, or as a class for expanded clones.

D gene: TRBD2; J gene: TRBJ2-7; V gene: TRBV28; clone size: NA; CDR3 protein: CASSVGLASHEQYF; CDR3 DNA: TGTGCCAGCAGTGTGGGACTAGCGAGTCACGAGCAGTACTTC
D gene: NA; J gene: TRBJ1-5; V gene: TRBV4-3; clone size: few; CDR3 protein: CASSQASDQPQHF; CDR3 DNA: TGCGCCAGCAGCCAAGCGTCCGATCAGCCCCAGCATTTT
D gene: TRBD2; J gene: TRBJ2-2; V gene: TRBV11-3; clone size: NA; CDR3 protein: CASSYTSGVTGELFF; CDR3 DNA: TGTGCCAGCAGCTACACTAGCGGGGTCACCGGGGAGCTGTTTTTT
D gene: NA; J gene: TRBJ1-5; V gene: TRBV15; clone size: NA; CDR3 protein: CATSRDYSNQPQHF; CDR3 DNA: TGTGCCACCAGCAGAGACTATAGCAATCAGCCCCAGCATTTT
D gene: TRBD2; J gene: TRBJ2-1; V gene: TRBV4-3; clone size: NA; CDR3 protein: CASSALGAGGFNEQFF; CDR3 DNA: TGCGCCAGCAGCGCCCTCGGGGCGGGGGGGTTCAATGAGCAGTTCTTC
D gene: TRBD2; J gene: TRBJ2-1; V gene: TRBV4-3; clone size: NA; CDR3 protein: CASSQDPSGGAAEQFF; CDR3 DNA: TGCGCCAGCAGCCAAGATCCCAGCGGGGGGGCCGCTGAGCAGTTCTTC
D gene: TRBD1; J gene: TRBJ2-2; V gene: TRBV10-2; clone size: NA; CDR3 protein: CASLGQGAPGELFF; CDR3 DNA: TGCGCCAGCCTGGGACAGGGGGCACCCGGGGAGCTGTTTTTT
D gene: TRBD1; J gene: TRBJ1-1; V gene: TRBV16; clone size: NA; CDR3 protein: CASTADRVNTEAFF; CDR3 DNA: TGTGCCAGCACGGCGGACAGGGTGAACACTGAAGCTTTCTTT
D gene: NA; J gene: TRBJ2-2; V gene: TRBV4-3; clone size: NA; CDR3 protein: CASSQVGAEDTGELFF; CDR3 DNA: TGCGCCAGCAGCCAAGTGGGAGCAGAGGACACCGGGGAGCTGTTTTTT
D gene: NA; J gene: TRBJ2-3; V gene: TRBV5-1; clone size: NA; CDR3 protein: CASSERPGLGTDTQYF; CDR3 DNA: TGCGCCAGCAGCGAGAGACCGGGACTGGGCACAGATACGCAGTATTTT
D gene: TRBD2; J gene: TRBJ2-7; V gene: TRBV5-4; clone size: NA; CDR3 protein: CASSGGGSPSYEQYF; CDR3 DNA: TGTGCCAGCAGCGGGGGGGGGTCCCCCTCCTACGAGCAGTACTTC
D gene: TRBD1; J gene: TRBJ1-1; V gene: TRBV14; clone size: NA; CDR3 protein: CASSLTGVEAEAFF; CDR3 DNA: TGTGCCAGCAGCCTCACAGGGGTGGAGGCTGAAGCTTTCTTT
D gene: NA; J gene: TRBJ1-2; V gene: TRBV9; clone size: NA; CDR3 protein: CASKVGGGGYTF; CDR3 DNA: TGTGCCAGCAAAGTAGGGGGGGGTGGCTACACCTTC
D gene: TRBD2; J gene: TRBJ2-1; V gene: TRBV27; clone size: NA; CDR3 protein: CASSPGTSGGNEQFF; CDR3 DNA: TGTGCCAGCAGTCCCGGGACTAGCGGGGGTAATGAGCAGTTCTTC
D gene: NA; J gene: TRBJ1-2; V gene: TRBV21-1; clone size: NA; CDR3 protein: CASSKEEKGQGYYGYTF; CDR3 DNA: TGTGCCAGCAGCAAAGAGGAAAAGGGACAGGGATACTATGGCTACACCTTC
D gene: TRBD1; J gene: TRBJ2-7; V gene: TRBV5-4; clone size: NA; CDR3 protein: CASSGGTGGFSYEQYF; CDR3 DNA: TGTGCCAGCAGCGGTGGGACAGGGGGGTTCTCCTACGAGCAGTACTTC
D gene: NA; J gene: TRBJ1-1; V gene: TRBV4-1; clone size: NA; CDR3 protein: CASSQGAGKAEAFF; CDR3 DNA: TGCGCCAGCAGCCAGGGGGCCGGGAAGGCTGAAGCTTTCTTT
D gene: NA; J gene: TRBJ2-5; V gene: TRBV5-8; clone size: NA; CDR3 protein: CASSTGRETQYF; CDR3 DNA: TGTGCCAGCAGCACCGGTCGAGAGACCCAGTACTTC
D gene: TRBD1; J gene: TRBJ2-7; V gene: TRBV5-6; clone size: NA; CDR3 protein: CASSTRGALDRVYEQYF; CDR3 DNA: TGTGCCAGCAGCACCCGTGGGGCATTGGACAGGGTCTACGAGCAGTACTTC
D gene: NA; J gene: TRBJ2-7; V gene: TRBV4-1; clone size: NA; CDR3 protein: CASSQDSGDEQYF; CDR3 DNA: TGCGCCAGCAGCCAAGACTCAGGGGACGAGCAGTACTTC